This T cell receptor beta chain was identified during a study of glioma-infiltrating T cells. The iRepertoire nested amplicon-rescue multiplex PCR amplified TCR alpha and beta CDR3s from RNA. Input was about 85-450 ng of tissue mRNA or PBMC total RNA. TCRdb recomputed calls from the multiplex PCR reads with MiXCR, one row per CDR3 protein. The sample lists around 180,000 distinct CDR3 sequences, 43% occurring once. This clonotype was seen at least ten times. The V gene's germline CDR1 is DFQATT and CDR2 SNEGSKA (reference sequence). The CDR3 consists of 14 residues. V lost 5 bases and J lost 2, with 12 bases in between.

The sample consisted of glioma tissue, nonneoplastic brain tissue, or PBMCs (not recorded which). The chain has TRBV20-1 and TRBJ2-2; possibly TRBD2 for D (6 bases). This TCR was recovered from a human donor with low-grade glioma or glioblastoma, undergoing nonglioma brain surgery, or in good health (not recorded which). The CDR3 region is CSAPSGLNTGELFF. The CDR3 DNA reads TGCAGTGCTCCCTCGGGACTCAACACCGGGGAGCTGTTTTTT.